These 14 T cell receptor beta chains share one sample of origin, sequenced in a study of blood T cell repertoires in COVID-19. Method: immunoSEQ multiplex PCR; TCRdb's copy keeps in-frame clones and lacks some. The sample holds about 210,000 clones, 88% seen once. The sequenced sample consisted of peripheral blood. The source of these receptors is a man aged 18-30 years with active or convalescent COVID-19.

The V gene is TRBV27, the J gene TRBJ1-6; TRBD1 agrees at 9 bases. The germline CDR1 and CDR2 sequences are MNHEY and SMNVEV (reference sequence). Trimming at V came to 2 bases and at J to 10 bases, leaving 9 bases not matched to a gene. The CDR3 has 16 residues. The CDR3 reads CASSLRAGQGQSPLHF. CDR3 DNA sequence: TGTGCCAGCAGTTTAAGAGCGGGACAGGGACAGTCACCCCTCCACTTT.

The CDR3 DNA reads as TGTGCCAGTAGTATAATCTGGAGGGAGGGAAGCACCGGGGAGCTGTTTTTT. Translating gives CASSIIWREGSTGELFF. This rearrangement joins TRBV19 to TRBJ2-2, with 7 nucleotides matching TRBD2. This CDR3 comprises 17 residues. Germline assignment: CDR1 LNHDA and CDR2 SQIVND (reference sequence). The V gene end was trimmed by 2 bases and the J gene end by 4 bases; junction bases not matched to a gene: 10.

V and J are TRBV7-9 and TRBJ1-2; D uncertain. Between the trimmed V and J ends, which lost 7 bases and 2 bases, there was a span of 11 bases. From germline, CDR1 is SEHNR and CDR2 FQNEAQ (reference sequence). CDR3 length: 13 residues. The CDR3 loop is CASTSAGNYGYTF. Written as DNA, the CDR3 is TGTGCCAGCACAAGTGCAGGCAACTATGGCTACACCTTC.

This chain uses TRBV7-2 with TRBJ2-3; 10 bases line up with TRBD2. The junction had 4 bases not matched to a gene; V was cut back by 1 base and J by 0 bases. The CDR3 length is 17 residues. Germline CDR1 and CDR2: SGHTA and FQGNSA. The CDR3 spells CASSLDTSGASTDTQYF. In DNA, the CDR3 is TGTGCCAGCAGCTTAGATACTAGCGGGGCCAGCACAGATACGCAGTATTTT.

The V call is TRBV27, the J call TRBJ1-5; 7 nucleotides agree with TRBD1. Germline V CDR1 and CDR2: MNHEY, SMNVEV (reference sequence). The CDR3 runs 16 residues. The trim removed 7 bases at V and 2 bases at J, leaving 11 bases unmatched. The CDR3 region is CASMGNRGMGNQPQHF. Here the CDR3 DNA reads TGTGCCAGCATGGGAAACAGGGGCATGGGCAATCAGCCCCAGCATTTT.

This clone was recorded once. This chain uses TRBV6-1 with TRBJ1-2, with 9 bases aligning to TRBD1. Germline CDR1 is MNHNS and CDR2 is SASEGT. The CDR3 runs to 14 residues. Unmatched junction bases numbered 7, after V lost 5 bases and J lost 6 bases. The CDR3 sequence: CASSSNRGLHGYTF. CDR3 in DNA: TGTGCCAGCAGTTCAAACAGGGGGCTCCATGGCTACACCTTC.

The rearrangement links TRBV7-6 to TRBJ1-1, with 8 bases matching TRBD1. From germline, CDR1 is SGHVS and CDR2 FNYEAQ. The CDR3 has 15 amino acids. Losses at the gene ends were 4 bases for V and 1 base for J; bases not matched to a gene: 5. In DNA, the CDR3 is TGTGCCAGCAGCTCGCCCGGACAGGGGAACACTGAAGCTTTCTTT. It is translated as CASSSPGQGNTEAFF.

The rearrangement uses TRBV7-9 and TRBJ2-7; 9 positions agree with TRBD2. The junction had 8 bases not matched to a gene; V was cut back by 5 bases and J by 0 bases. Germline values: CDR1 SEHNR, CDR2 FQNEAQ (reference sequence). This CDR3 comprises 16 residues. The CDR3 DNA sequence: TGTGCCAGCAGCCCGAGGACTAGCGCGAGCTCCTACGAGCAGTACTTC. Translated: CASSPRTSASSYEQYF.

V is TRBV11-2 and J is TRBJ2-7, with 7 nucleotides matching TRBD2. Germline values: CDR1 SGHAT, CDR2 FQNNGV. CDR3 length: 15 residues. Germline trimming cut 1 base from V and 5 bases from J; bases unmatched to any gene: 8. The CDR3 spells CASSLGQTSSHEQYF. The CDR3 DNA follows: TGTGCCAGCAGCTTAGGACAGACTAGCAGCCACGAGCAGTACTTC.

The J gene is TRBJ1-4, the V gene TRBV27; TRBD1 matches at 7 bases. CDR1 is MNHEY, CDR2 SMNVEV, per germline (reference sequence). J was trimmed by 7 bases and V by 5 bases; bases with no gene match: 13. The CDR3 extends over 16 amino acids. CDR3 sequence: CASSTLGGTAGEKLFF. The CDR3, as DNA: TGTGCCAGCAGTACCTTAGGAGGGACAGCTGGTGAAAAACTGTTTTTT.

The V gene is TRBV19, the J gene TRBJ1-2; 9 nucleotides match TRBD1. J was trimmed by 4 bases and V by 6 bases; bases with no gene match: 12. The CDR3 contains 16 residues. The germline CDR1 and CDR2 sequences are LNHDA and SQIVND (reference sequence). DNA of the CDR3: TGTGCCAGTAGCCGGACAGGGGAGGAGAGAGCCTATGGCTACACCTTC. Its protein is CASSRTGEERAYGYTF.

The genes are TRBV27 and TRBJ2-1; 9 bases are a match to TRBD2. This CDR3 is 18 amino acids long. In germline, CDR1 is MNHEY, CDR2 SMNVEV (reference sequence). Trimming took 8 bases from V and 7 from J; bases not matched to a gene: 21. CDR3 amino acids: CASGGRIVFSGSDNEQFF. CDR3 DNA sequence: TGTGCCAGCGGAGGCCGGATAGTTTTTAGCGGGAGCGATAATGAGCAGTTCTTC.

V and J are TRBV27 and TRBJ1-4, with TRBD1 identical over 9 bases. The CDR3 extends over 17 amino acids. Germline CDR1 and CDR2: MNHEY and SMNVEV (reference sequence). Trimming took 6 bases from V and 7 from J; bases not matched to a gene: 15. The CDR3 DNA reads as TGTGCCAGCAGCCAGATCACAGGGGGCTTTTTCGTTGAAAAACTGTTTTTT. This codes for CASSQITGGFFVEKLFF.

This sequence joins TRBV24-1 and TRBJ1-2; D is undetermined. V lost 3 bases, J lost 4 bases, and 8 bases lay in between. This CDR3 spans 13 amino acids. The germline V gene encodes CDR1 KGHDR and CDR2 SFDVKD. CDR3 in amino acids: CATSDEGTYGYTF. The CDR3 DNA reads TGTGCCACCAGTGATGAGGGTACCTATGGCTACACCTTC.